This is a list of T cell receptor beta chains from one sample in a study of CD8+ T cells in alopecia areata. Assay: immunoSEQ multiplex PCR; the TCRdb copy retains only in-frame clones and omits some. Here the sample spans some 20,000 clones, more than 60% being singletons. The sequenced material came from CD4+ Tregs sorted from blood. These receptors were taken from a human donor with alopecia areata. Each CDR3 is given with its conserved first and last residue. D genes are given only for firm matches. Only part of the rows carry a size: once, few, many, or a class if the clone is expanded.

J gene | D gene | V gene | clone size | CDR3 protein | CDR3 DNA
TRBJ2-3 | TRBD1 | TRBV6-6 | once | CASSDQQGAWQYF | TGTGCCAGCAGTGATCAACAGGGGGCCTGGCAGTATTTT
TRBJ1-2 | . | TRBV29-1 | . | CSVVRDGYTF | TGCAGCGTTGTTAGGGATGGCTACACCTTC
TRBJ2-7 | TRBD2 | TRBV28 | few | CASSPLGGVAYEQYF | TGTGCCAGCAGTCCCCTTGGGGGGGTGGCCTACGAGCAGTACTTC
TRBJ2-1 | TRBD2 | TRBV5-1 | . | CASSSGLAGARYNEQFF | TGCGCCAGCAGCTCCGGACTAGCGGGGGCCCGTTACAATGAGCAGTTCTTC
TRBJ2-1 | TRBD1 | TRBV5-1 | . | CASSKTYRGSYNEQFF | TGCGCCAGCAGCAAAACCTACAGGGGATCCTACAATGAGCAGTTCTTC
TRBJ2-2 | . | TRBV7-3 | . | CASSLRETGELFF | TGTGCCAGCAGCCTCAGGGAGACCGGGGAGCTGTTTTTT
TRBJ1-1 | . | TRBV15 | few | CATSRVSGWQENTEAFF | TGTGCCACCAGCAGAGTAAGCGGGTGGCAGGAGAACACTGAAGCTTTCTTT
TRBJ2-3 | TRBD2 | TRBV5-1 | . | CASSSPGGTQISTDTQYF | TGCGCCAGCAGTTCGCCGGGGGGGACACAAATTAGCACAGATACGCAGTATTTT
TRBJ2-3 | TRBD1 | TRBV5-1 | . | CASSLGQGGTDTQYF | TGCGCCAGCAGCCTAGGACAGGGTGGAACAGATACGCAGTATTTT
TRBJ2-2 | . | TRBV5-1 | . | CASSFNPAGELFF | TGCGCCAGCAGCTTTAACCCGGCCGGGGAGCTGTTTTTT
TRBJ2-1 | TRBD2 | TRBV28 | . | CASRLLAGGPNNEQFF | TGTGCCAGCAGACTTCTAGCGGGGGGGCCCAACAATGAGCAGTTCTTC
TRBJ2-5 | TRBD2 | TRBV5-1 | . | CASSLAYGGAEETQYF | TGCGCCAGCAGCTTGGCTTACGGGGGGGCCGAAGAGACCCAGTACTTC
TRBJ2-3 | . | TRBV7-2 | . | CASTRLAGTPPDTQYF | TGTGCCAGCACCCGACTTGCGGGCACGCCGCCAGATACGCAGTATTTT
TRBJ2-7 | TRBD2 | TRBV14 | . | CASSQTTGGRDEQYF | TGTGCCAGCAGCCAAACCACCGGCGGGAGGGACGAGCAGTACTTC
TRBJ2-3 | TRBD2 | TRBV6-5 | few | CASRTSGGTDTQYF | TGTGCCAGCAGAACTAGCGGGGGAACAGATACGCAGTATTTT
TRBJ1-5 | . | TRBV28 | . | CASMEGFGSNQPQHF | TGTGCCAGTATGGAGGGATTTGGGAGCAATCAGCCCCAGCATTTT
TRBJ2-5 | . | TRBV19 | . | CATRRGETQYF | TGTGCCACCCGACGAGGAGAGACCCAGTACTTC
TRBJ1-2 | TRBD1 | TRBV5-1 | . | CASSPGQGGGYTF | TGCGCCAGCAGCCCAGGACAGGGCGGAGGCTACACCTTC
TRBJ1-4 | . | TRBV14 | . | CASSPPGINEKLFF | TGTGCCAGCAGCCCCCCGGGGATTAATGAAAAACTGTTTTTT
TRBJ2-2 | . | TRBV6-5 | few | CASSYGGGTGELFF | TGTGCCAGCAGTTACGGAGGGGGCACCGGGGAGCTGTTTTTT
TRBJ2-7 | TRBD1 | TRBV10-3 | . | CAISVDRGPTYEQYF | TGTGCCATCAGTGTAGACAGGGGACCTACCTACGAGCAGTACTTC
TRBJ2-6 | . | TRBV7-2 | . | CASSLGTANSGANVLTF | TGTGCCAGCAGCTTAGGGACAGCGAACTCTGGGGCCAACGTCCTGACTTTC
TRBJ1-2 | TRBD1 | TRBV6-5 | once | CASSQTGDGGYTF | TGTGCCAGCAGCCAGACAGGGGATGGTGGCTACACCTTC